The 27 T cell receptor beta chains below come from one sample, sequenced in a study of T cells in Graves' hyperthyroidism and ophthalmopathy. The source material, RNA transcripts, was used to amplify TCR beta CDR3 regions. First-round RT-PCR targeting the TCR CDR3 was performed with the HTBI primer set. TCRdb fed the multiplex PCR reads into MiXCR, producing one record per CDR3 protein. In the table there are 500,000 to 750,000 distinct CDR3 sequences, 12% to 15% of which are singletons. Sequenced sample: blood. The receptors stem from a woman in her late teens or twenties with Graves' ophthalmopathy.

This clonotype was counted at least ten times. V usage is TRBV29-1 and J usage is TRBJ2-3; 8 bases match TRBD1. The CDR3 consists of 15 residues. Germline V gene lookup returns CDR1 SQVTM and CDR2 ANQGSEA. J gave up 0 bases and V 4 bases, and 6 bases lay outside the gene matches. This chain's CDR3 is CSVARTGPSTDTQYF. Written as DNA, the CDR3 is TGCAGCGTTGCTCGGACAGGGCCTAGCACAGATACGCAGTATTTT.

This clonotype was seen more than once but under ten times. This chain connects TRBV7-3 to TRBJ2-1, with D perhaps matching TRBD1 or TRBD2 (7 bases each). V dropped 1 base and J dropped 2 bases, with 24 bases sitting between them. The CDR3 runs 20 residues. In germline, CDR1 is SGHTA, CDR2 FQGTGA. CDR3 protein: CASSLRSGTVKRGTYNEQFF. The CDR3 region has the DNA TGTGCCAGCAGCTTAAGATCCGGGACAGTCAAGCGGGGTACCTACAATGAGCAGTTCTTC.

This clonotype has ten or more counts. The chain carries TRBV3-1 and TRBJ2-1; D is possibly TRBD1 (6 bases). CDR1 LGHDT and CDR2 YNNKEL come from the germline V gene (reference sequence). This CDR3 contains 15 residues. V was pared by 6 bases and J by 4 bases, with 16 bases between. CDR3 residues: CASRKKGTGYNEQFF. Written as DNA, the CDR3 is TGTGCCAGCAGAAAAAAGGGAACAGGGTACAATGAGCAGTTCTTC.

This chain joins TRBV11-3 and TRBJ2-1; TRBD2 is a possible D gene (6 bases). This CDR3 has 15 amino acids. Trimming cost V 5 bases and J 6 bases, with 17 bases left between them. Germline V lookup: CDR1 SGHNT, CDR2 YENEEA. This CDR3 reads CASSLTRRAGNEQFF. The DNA for the CDR3 is TGTGCCAGCAGCCTAACCAGGAGGGCGGGCAATGAGCAGTTCTTC.

This clonotype came up many times. The chain links TRBV6-2 or TRBV6-3 to TRBJ2-3, with 7 bases matching TRBD2. The V segment lost 6 bases and the J segment 0 bases; nucleotides outside the gene matches: 6. The CDR3 has 15 residues. Germline loops: CDR1 MNHEY, CDR2 SVGEGT. CDR3 coding DNA: TGTGCCAGCAGCCCCCGGGAGGCTAGCACAGATACGCAGTATTTT. Encoded protein: CASSPREASTDTQYF.

This clonotype was detected ten times or more. V is TRBV6-1 and J is TRBJ1-5; D unclear. There are 14 residues in the CDR3. V gave up 5 bases and J gave up 2 bases, with 10 bases separating them. From germline, CDR1 is MNHNS and CDR2 SASEGT. The CDR3 DNA reads as TGTGCCAGCAGTTGGCGCCCAGGCAATCAGCCCCAGCATTTT. Amino acid sequence: CASSWRPGNQPQHF.

This clonotype was recorded at least ten times. CDR3 DNA: TGTGCCAGCAGCGGACGGGTGGCTTTTGCCGGGGAGCTGTTTTTT. Protein product: CASSGRVAFAGELFF. The chain combines TRBV7-9 with TRBJ2-2; D not resolved. The germline V and J ends were trimmed by 5 bases and 6 bases, with 16 bases remaining between them. CDR3 length equals 15 residues. Germline values: CDR1 SEHNR, CDR2 FQNEAQ (reference sequence).

The V call is TRBV30, the J call TRBJ1-3, with 7 bases that match TRBD1. Germline CDR1 reads GTSNPN; CDR2 reads SVGIG (reference sequence). V gave up 3 bases and J gave up 2 bases; unmatched junction bases: 4. The CDR3 sequence is 14 residues long. In nucleotides, the CDR3 is TGTGCCTGGAGCGAGACAGGGACTGGAAACACCATATATTTT. It is translated as CAWSETGTGNTIYF.

This clonotype appeared many times. The DNA for the CDR3 is TGTGCTAAACGGGGCTCTGGGGCCAACGTCCTGACTTTC. This encodes CAKRGSGANVLTF. The chain has TRBV2 and TRBJ2-6, with D possibly being TRBD2 (5 bases). The CDR3 is made up of 13 amino acids. Germline CDR1 and CDR2: SNHLY and FYNNEI.

In this sample, this clonotype turned up a few times. This chain links TRBV2 with TRBJ2-2, with D perhaps TRBD1 or TRBD2 (5 bases each). The CDR3 loop spans 15 amino acids. Trimming stripped 7 bases from V and 4 bases from J, with 16 bases between. Per germline, CDR1 SNHLY and CDR2 FYNNEI. Written as DNA, the CDR3 is TGTGCCAGCATAGGGGAAATGAGGGGCACCGGGGAGCTGTTTTTT. This codes for CASIGEMRGTGELFF.

The CDR3 loop reads CASSEATRATEAFF. CDR3 sequence (DNA): TGTGCCAGCAGCGAGGCCACCCGGGCCACTGAAGCTTTCTTT. J is TRBJ1-1 and V is TRBV4-2; the D is unclear. The germline CDR1 and CDR2 sequences are LGHNA and YNFKEQ. V was trimmed by 5 bases and J by 4 bases, leaving 14 bases between them. The CDR3 runs to 14 residues.

The sample holds many counts of this clonotype. CDR3 sequence (DNA): TGTGCCATCACCTCGGACAGTGTTACAGATACGCAGTATTTT. Protein: CAITSDSVTDTQYF. The V gene is TRBV10-3, the J gene TRBJ2-3, with a weak D call TRBD1 (6 bases). The CDR3 totals 14 residues. Trimming shortened V by 7 bases and J by 3 bases, and 14 bases separated the two germline ends. The germline gives CDR1 ENHRY, CDR2 SYGVKD.

This clonotype was seen only a few times. The chain uses TRBV18 and TRBJ2-3; a possible D gene is TRBD2 (5 bases). V was pared by 6 bases and J by 4 bases, with 17 bases between. The CDR3 has 15 amino acids. Germline V gives CDR1 KGHSH, CDR2 LQKENI. The CDR3 DNA follows: TGTGCCAGCTCGTACATGCGACCGGAGGCAGATACGCAGTATTTT. Residues: CASSYMRPEADTQYF.

This clonotype was detected many times. This rearrangement joins TRBV29-1 to TRBJ1-1, with D perhaps TRBD1 (6 bases). Per germline, CDR1 SQVTM and CDR2 ANQGSEA. The CDR3 runs 13 residues. V was shortened by 5 bases and J by 6 bases, with 16 bases between the two germline ends. The CDR3 nucleotides are TGCAGCGTTCGAGAGGTCGGGGGGCCTGAAGCTTTCTTT. This gives the protein CSVREVGGPEAFF.

This clonotype was recorded a few times. The J gene is TRBJ2-7, the V gene TRBV10-3; a possible D gene is TRBD1 (5 bases). V was trimmed by 2 bases and J by 0 bases, leaving 11 bases between them. Germline V CDR1 and CDR2: ENHRY, SYGVKD. The CDR3 length is 15 residues. The CDR3 nucleotides read TGTGCCATCAGTGAGCCGCAGGGTGTCTCCTACGAGCAGTACTTC. This encodes CAISEPQGVSYEQYF.

This clonotype was found many times. This sequence joins TRBV7-6 and TRBJ2-2; D uncertain. The length of the CDR3 is 13 residues. The germline V gene has CDR1 SGHVS and CDR2 FNYEAQ. V was pared by 5 bases and J by 7 bases, with 11 bases between. CDR3 nucleotide sequence: TGTGCCAGCAGCGCCCCTTCGAGCGGGGAGCTGTTTTTT. Its protein is CASSAPSSGELFF. The complete variable domain, with remaining parts taken from reference TRBV7-6 and TRBJ2-2, reads GAGVSQSPRYKVTKRGQDVALRCDPISGHVSLYWYRQALGQGPEFLTYFNYEAQQDKSGLPNDRFSAERPEGSISTLTIQRTEQRDSAMYRCASSAPSSGELFFGEGSRLTVL.

The J gene is TRBJ1-1, the V gene TRBV16, with D uncertain. Trimming took off 0 bases at V and 2 bases at J, with 10 bases between the two ends. The CDR3 totals 15 residues. CDR1 is KGHSY and CDR2 is FQNENV in the germline V gene. CDR3 loop: CASSQSWGGNTEAFF. CDR3 DNA: TGTGCCAGCAGCCAATCGTGGGGAGGTAACACTGAAGCTTTCTTT.

This clonotype came up many times. The chain recombines TRBV7-3 with TRBJ2-1; 8 bases are shared with TRBD2. The CDR3 has 16 residues. CDR1 SGHTA and CDR2 FQGTGA come from the germline V gene. The ends lost 2 bases at V and 10 bases at J; junction bases unmatched: 13. The CDR3: CASSLFGGRMDVEQFF. CDR3 nucleotide sequence: TGTGCCAGCAGCTTATTCGGCGGGAGGATGGATGTGGAGCAGTTCTTC.

This clonotype came up a few times. As DNA, the CDR3 is TGTGCCAGCAGCTTAGCCGGAGGGTTGCACACTGAAGCTTTCTTT. Its translation is CASSLAGGLHTEAFF. V gene TRBV11-3 combines with J gene TRBJ1-1; D is unresolved. The CDR3 runs 15 residues. The ends were cut back, 1 base at V and 3 bases at J, with 12 bases in the middle. Germline values: CDR1 SGHNT, CDR2 YENEEA.

This clonotype was seen repeatedly, ten times or more. V usage is TRBV12-3 or TRBV12-4 and J usage is TRBJ1-6, with a possible D match to TRBD1 (5 bases). The CDR3 runs to 15 residues. Trimming cost V 2 bases and J 9 bases, with 14 bases left between them. This CDR3 is CASSLQSRGGSPLHF. The CDR3 nucleotides read TGTGCCAGCAGTTTACAATCCCGGGGCGGTTCACCCCTCCACTTT.

This clonotype was counted ten times or more. The chain recombines TRBV14 with TRBJ1-2; 8 bases align to TRBD1. Germline CDR1 and CDR2: SGHDN and FVKESK. CDR3 size: 14 residues. With 1 base clipped from V and 8 bases from J, the junction kept 6 bases outside the gene matches. The CDR3 spells CASSQGARGQGYTF. The CDR3 DNA sequence: TGTGCCAGCAGCCAAGGGGCCAGGGGGCAGGGCTACACCTTC.

As to this clonotype: A much larger clone lies one base from this, so it may be a read error. The chain recombines TRBV14 with TRBJ2-7; 7 nucleotides align to TRBD2. Germline V lookup: CDR1 SGHDN, CDR2 FVKESK. Trimming took 0 bases from V and 7 from J; bases not matched to a gene: 6. CDR3 length equals 14 residues. CDR3 nucleotide sequence: TGTGCCAGCAGCCAAGAAGAACGGGGAGGGGAGCAGTACTTC. Protein product: CASSQEERGGEQYF.

The chain joins TRBV28 to TRBJ1-2; 8 nucleotides match TRBD1. The CDR3 has 15 residues. The J segment lost 3 bases and the V segment lost 5 bases, leaving 8 bases of the junction unmatched. Germline V CDR1 and CDR2: MDHEN, SYDVKM. The CDR3 DNA reads as TGTGCCAGCAGTGCATCCGGGACAGGATACTATGGCTACACCTTC. Its translation: CASSASGTGYYGYTF.

Comments on this clonotype: A read error may explain this, as a much larger clone is one base away. This rearrangement joins TRBV11-2 to TRBJ2-7, with 9 bases matching TRBD1. Germline V gives CDR1 SGHAT, CDR2 FQNNGV. This CDR3 is 14 amino acids long. The CDR3 reads CTSSSLTGGGALHF. In DNA, the CDR3 is TGTACCAGCAGCTCGTTGACAGGGGGGGGTGCGCTACACTTC.

The rearrangement joins TRBV19 to TRBJ2-1; TRBD1 aligns across 11 bases. Germline values: CDR1 LNHDA, CDR2 SQIVND (reference sequence). The J segment lost 4 bases and the V segment lost 2 bases, leaving 4 bases of the junction unmatched. The CDR3 covers 16 residues. The CDR3 loop is CASSISGTGGYNEQFF. The CDR3, as DNA: TGTGCCAGTAGTATATCCGGGACAGGGGGATACAATGAGCAGTTCTTC. Full variable domain (missing parts from reference TRBV19 and TRBJ2-1): DGGITQSPKYLFRKEGQNVTLSCEQNLNHDAMYWYRQDPGQGLRLIYYSQIVNDFQKGDIAEGYSVSREKKESFPLTVTSAQKNPTAFYLCASSISGTGGYNEQFFGPGTRLTVL.

V is TRBV5-1 and J is TRBJ1-2; the D gene is possibly TRBD1 (5 bases). CDR3 length equals 14 residues. CDR1 SGHRS and CDR2 YFSETQ come from the germline V gene. The V end was cut by 4 bases, the J end by 2 bases, with 12 bases between. The CDR3 region is CASSDPRDNYGYTF. The CDR3 DNA reads as TGCGCCAGCAGCGACCCCCGGGACAACTATGGCTACACCTTC.

This clonotype was recorded at least ten times. The V call is TRBV3-1, the J call TRBJ1-2, with no clear D. This CDR3 contains 14 residues. CDR1 and CDR2 from the germline V gene are LGHDT and YNNKEL (reference sequence). Trimming took off 0 bases at V and 2 bases at J, with 7 bases between the two ends. The CDR3 region has the DNA TGTGCCAGCAGCCAAGAAACGGGGAACTATGGCTACACCTTC. Protein: CASSQETGNYGYTF. Full variable domain (missing parts from reference TRBV3-1 and TRBJ1-2): DTAVSQTPKYLVTQMGNDKSIKCEQNLGHDTMYWYKQDSKKFLKIMFSYNNKELIINETVPNRFSPKSPDKAHLNLHINSLELGDSAVYFCASSQETGNYGYTFGSGTRLTVV.